One and the same sample provided the 9 T cell receptor beta chains below, sequenced in a study of T cell changes during pregnancy in multiple sclerosis. Assay used: immunoSEQ multiplex PCR; TCRdb lists only in-frame clones, some missing. The sample lists about 30,000 clones; more than 85% were seen once. The starting material was CD4+ T cells from peripheral blood mononuclear cells, obtained after pregnancy. The source of these receptors is a female donor with multiple sclerosis, enrolled in a pregnancy study.

The J gene is TRBJ1-5, the V gene TRBV19, with D uncertain. Germline loops: CDR1 LNHDA, CDR2 SQIVND (reference sequence). With 7 bases removed from V and 1 base from J, the gap between germline ends came to 14 bases. This CDR3 is 15 amino acids long. The DNA for the CDR3 is TGTGCCAGTACCCTGCTCGGGATGAGCAATCAGCCCCAGCATTTT. It is translated as CASTLLGMSNQPQHF.

V usage is TRBV5-4 and J usage is TRBJ2-1; TRBD1 agrees at 9 bases. J gave up 6 bases and V 4 bases, and 5 bases lay outside the gene matches. The germline CDR1 and CDR2 sequences are SGHNT and YYREEE (reference sequence). The CDR3 loop spans 14 amino acids. CDR3 DNA sequence: TGTGCCAGCAGCGACAAGACAGGGGGCAATGAGCAGTTCTTC. Translation: CASSDKTGGNEQFF.

The rearrangement uses TRBV7-3 and TRBJ2-1; TRBD2 is a possible D gene (6 bases). Trimming shortened V by 5 bases and J by 7 bases, and 12 bases separated the two germline ends. CDR3 length: 13 amino acids. In germline, CDR1 is SGHTA, CDR2 FQGTGA. CDR3 sequence (DNA): TGTGCCAGCAGCCCGAGACTAGTTAATGAGCAGTTCTTC. It translates to CASSPRLVNEQFF.

This clone was counted once. The genes are TRBV18 and TRBJ1-2, with TRBD1 identical over 11 bases. This CDR3 has 17 residues. After removal of 0 bases from V and 6 bases from J, the junction contained 9 bases not matched to a gene. Germline lookup yields CDR1 KGHSH and CDR2 LQKENI. CDR3 sequence: CASSPPGTGGSSHGYTF. The CDR3 nucleotides read TGTGCCAGCTCACCACCGGGGACAGGGGGGTCTTCTCATGGCTACACCTTC.

This clone was found once. This sequence joins TRBV6-1 and TRBJ1-2; D gene ambiguous. In germline, CDR1 is MNHNS, CDR2 SASEGT. The CDR3 extends over 14 amino acids. V lost 6 bases, J lost 5 bases, and 16 bases lay in between. The CDR3 loop is CASRETTPTYGYTF. CDR3 sequence (DNA): TGTGCCAGCAGAGAAACTACCCCAACGTATGGCTACACCTTC.

The CDR3 loop is CASSRSLAGDYNEQFF. CDR3 bases: TGTGCCAGCAGCCGAAGCCTAGCGGGGGACTACAATGAGCAGTTCTTC. This rearrangement joins TRBV7-6 to TRBJ2-1; 10 nucleotides match TRBD2. This CDR3 comprises 16 residues. CDR1 is SGHVS and CDR2 is FNYEAQ in the germline V gene. The V segment lost 5 bases and the J segment 3 bases; nucleotides outside the gene matches: 7. Using reference TRBV7-6 and TRBJ2-1 for the parts outside the CDR3, the full variable domain is GAGVSQSPRYKVTKRGQDVALRCDPISGHVSLYWYRQALGQGPEFLTYFNYEAQQDKSGLPNDRFSAERPEGSISTLTIQRTEQRDSAMYRCASSRSLAGDYNEQFFGPGTRLTVL.

The chain is built from TRBV19 and TRBJ2-1; 11 bases map to TRBD2. From germline, CDR1 is LNHDA and CDR2 SQIVND (reference sequence). This CDR3 region has 15 residues. V lost 4 bases and J lost 4; bases outside the gene matches: 3. The CDR3 loop reads CASSTPSGRYNEQFF. The CDR3 nucleotides read TGTGCCAGTAGTACACCTAGCGGGAGGTACAATGAGCAGTTCTTC.

The chain employs TRBV30 and TRBJ2-1; possibly TRBD2 for D (6 bases). CDR3 length: 14 amino acids. Germline values: CDR1 GTSNPN, CDR2 SVGIG (reference sequence). Trimming stripped 3 bases from V and 2 bases from J, with 11 bases between. CDR3 sequence reads: CAWSLGEAYNEQFF. The CDR3 DNA reads TGTGCCTGGAGCCTAGGGGAGGCCTACAATGAGCAGTTCTTC.

The CDR3 coding sequence is TGCGCCAGCAGGAACAGCCAGAACACTGAAGCTTTCTTT. This sequence encodes CASRNSQNTEAFF. V is TRBV10-1 and J is TRBJ1-1; unclear D gene. In germline, CDR1 is WNHNN, CDR2 SYGVQD (reference sequence). The CDR3 consists of 13 residues. Between the trimmed V and J ends, which lost 6 bases and 1 base, there was a span of 9 bases.